This T cell receptor beta chain was identified during a study of T cells in localized non-small cell lung cancer. Clones were read by immunoSEQ multiplex PCR, and TCRdb kept only the in-frame ones, dropping some. The data show 72,000 or so clones, approximately 87% seen once. CDR1 is SGHTA and CDR2 is FQGNSA in the germline V gene. CDR3 size: 16 residues. Trimming at V came to 5 bases and at J to 6 bases, leaving 8 bases not matched to a gene. This clonotype was sampled from a male donor at least 60 years old with stage III squamous cell lung carcinoma. Sequenced material: peripheral blood, taken before any cancer treatment. The rearrangement uses TRBV7-2 and TRBJ2-2, with 11 bases fitting TRBD1. The CDR3 DNA reads TGTGCCAGCAGCACAAGACCGGGACAGGGGGCCGGGGAGCTGTTTTTT. The encoded protein is CASSTRPGQGAGELFF.